The present TCR beta chain was sequenced within a study of T cells in Graves' hyperthyroidism and ophthalmopathy (dated 2019 in TCRdb). Study-level background: Peripheral blood samples were taken at initial diagnosis, before any treatment was given. A discovery cohort of approximately 97 patients, 43 with Graves' ophthalmopathy and under 60 with stable Graves' hyperthyroidism, was used to find distinguishing TCR V-J signatures. Whether ophthalmopathy could be predicted prospectively was tested in an independent validation cohort made up of under 20 hyperthyroidism patients plus 17 patients who later progressed to ophthalmopathy. For training and testing, the 80 to 100 patients in the discovery cohort were randomly divided in a 7:3 ratio. Thyroid tissue and blood T-cell repertoires from about six Graves' hyperthyroidism patients were also compared in the study. After sampling, hyperthyroidism patients received methimazole starting at 30 mg daily, and ophthalmopathy patients received high-dose intravenous methylprednisolone. According to the paper, TCR Vbeta CDR3 sequencing was carried out on about 140 peripheral blood samples, which came from 40 to 45 ophthalmopathy, under 80 hyperthyroidism and roughly 17 progressor patients. The paper's findings and limits, for the study overall: In validation, the model predicted progression to ophthalmopathy with approximately 70% sensitivity and less than 80% specificity, a median of 6.5 months before onset. Most expanded thyroid clonotypes (frequency above 0.001) were also found in blood, which suggests that blood repertoires may mirror thyroid immune responses. No statistical method was used to fix the sample size in advance, and group allocation was not hidden from the investigators. A 13 V-J signature model separated ophthalmopathy from stable hyperthyroidism, with around 88% sensitivity and approximately 81% specificity in cross-validation and 80%/75% in testing.

Of note for this clonotype: No antigen is known for it. No clone much larger than this one lies a single base away; base qualities are absent.

Amplification of TCR beta CDR3 regions was carried out from RNA transcripts. A first-round RT-PCR of the TCR CDR3 used the HTBI primer set with the Qiagen OneStep RT-PCR kit. A second multiplex PCR round built the libraries, followed by size selection and purification. Sequencing of the libraries was done on an Illumina HiSeq2000 using paired-end 100 bp reads. On the study's bioinformatics: SOAPnuke was used to process the raw data, throwing out any read that contained adapters or uncalled bases, had a mean Phred below 15, or lacked an exact constant-primer or identifier match. High-quality paired reads were merged with COPE v1.2.5, and unique nucleotide sequences were defined as clonotypes. Clonotypes were aligned to IMGT TRBV, TRBD and TRBJ reference segments using MiTCR v1.1. Only V-J combinations with frequency above 0.0001, covering about 99% of repertoires, were analysed. A TCS score was defined as the ratio between F50 (clonal expansion) and ExV (chaos), using BLOSUM62-based TCRdist between CDR3 peptides within each V-J. Welch's t-statistics and random forest reduced around 550 V-J features to 13, which were used in a naive Bayes classifier (R e1071). TCRdb took the public reads, trimmed them with fastp at Q25, ran MiXCR for clone calling and kept in-frame beta chains. Identical CDR3 proteins give one entry, which carries the most common genes and DNA. The authors' filters were not applied to this entry. Counted in this sample were 600,000 or so distinct CDR3 sequences; 14% of them appeared once. The ten largest clones represent around 13% of the sample.

Ophthalmopathy patients had moderately to severely active disease, Clinical Activity Score of at least 3, NOSPECS grade of at least 4, and duration under 3 months. Exclusion was applied to patients with uncontrolled infections, other autoimmune diseases, pregnancy or lactation. Diagnoses relied on clinical symptoms, serum thyroxine and TRAb, thyroid ultrasound and orbital computed tomography. PBMCs were separated from around 9.1 ml of fresh peripheral blood using Ficoll-Paque density gradient centrifugation. Total RNA was extracted using Trizol reagent, and RNA quality was assessed on an Agilent 2100 Bioanalyzer. The sequence came from a woman in her 50s with Graves' ophthalmopathy. Sequenced: blood.

The bases read TGTGCCAGCAGCTTAGCCGGGACAGGAGCCAAAAACATTCAGTACTTC. It encodes CASSLAGTGAKNIQYF. Recombination joined TRBV7-2 with TRBJ2-4, with 8 middle bases fitting TRBD1. The CDR3 covers 16 residues, taking in both the cysteine and the phenylalanine. Kept here is only the CDR3 DNA, which spans 48 bases and is read in frame from base 1. CDR1 and CDR2 (SGHTA, FQGNSA) derive from the germline V gene. V trim: 0 bases; J trim: 0 bases; unmatched bases: 1.